Sequencing of this T cell receptor beta chain was carried out in a study of control samples from healthy donors and cancer patients. With V trimmed by 5 bases and J by 11 bases, 6 bases remained unmatched. The CDR3 is made up of 12 amino acids. The V gene's germline CDR1 is LNHDA and CDR2 SQIVND (reference sequence). Assay used: immunoSEQ multiplex PCR; TCRdb lists only in-frame clones, some missing. The profile shows tens of thousands of clones, around 90% of them singletons. The chain recombines TRBV19 with TRBJ2-3, with 8 bases that match TRBD2. The clonotype was recovered from a man younger than 45 with colorectal cancer. The specimen was PBMCs. CDR3 DNA: TGTGCCAGTAGTGAAAGCGGGGGTGGGCAGTATTTT. This sequence encodes CASSESGGGQYF.